This T cell receptor (beta chain) was sequenced in a study of blood T cell repertoires in COVID-19. CDR1 and CDR2 (germline): SGHNT, YENEEA. The CDR3 runs 12 residues. Trimming took off 3 bases at V and 7 bases at J, with 7 bases between the two ends. TCRdb keeps only in-frame clones here, not all; method: immunoSEQ multiplex PCR. This sample yields approximately 200,000 clones, of which less than 85% are seen a single time; around 11% belongs to the top ten. The sequenced sample consisted of peripheral blood. The V call is TRBV11-3, the J call TRBJ2-1; no reliable D call. The receptor comes from a woman aged 45-60 years with acute or convalescent COVID-19. Here the CDR3 DNA reads TGTGCCAGCAGCTTTTACGGGAATGAGCAGTTCTTC. As protein: CASSFYGNEQFF.